These 30 T cell receptor beta chains came from one sample sequenced in a study of patients and donors after allogeneic stem cell transplantation. Via MiXCR, TCRdb re-called the RT-PCR reads, giving one row per CDR3 protein. The table lists roughly 190,000 distinct CDR3 sequences, around two fifths of them singletons. The source material was blood, either unsorted or a sorted T cell fraction (not recorded which). The source is a human donor who was either an allogeneic HSCT recipient or a stem cell or donor lymphocyte infusion donor (not recorded which). It is not recorded whose cells these are; they may come from a transplant donor.

The chain employs TRBV28 and TRBJ1-5; D unresolved. The length of the CDR3 is 14 residues. V lost 2 bases and J lost 0, with 5 bases in between. Germline V gene lookup returns CDR1 MDHEN and CDR2 SYDVKM. CDR3 sequence reads: CASSLVVSNQPQHF. The CDR3 bases are TGTGCCAGCAGTTTAGTCGTTAGCAATCAGCCCCAGCATTTT.

This clonotype was observed a handful of times. The chain combines TRBV18 with TRBJ1-1, with a weak D call TRBD1 (6 bases). The germline V gene encodes CDR1 KGHSH and CDR2 LQKENI. The CDR3 is made up of 15 amino acids. The germline V and J ends were trimmed by 5 bases and 0 bases, with 13 bases remaining between them. CDR3: CASSTRDMMNTEAFF. CDR3 coding DNA: TGTGCCAGCTCAACCAGGGACATGATGAACACTGAAGCTTTCTTT. Drawing the rest from reference TRBV18 and TRBJ1-1, the complete variable domain is NAGVMQNPRHLVRRRGQEARLRCSPMKGHSHVYWYRQLPEEGLKFMVYLQKENIIDESGMPKERFSAEFPKEGPSILRIQQVVRGDSAAYFCASSTRDMMNTEAFFGQGTRLTVV.

V gene TRBV28 combines with J gene TRBJ2-2, with D hard to call. CDR3 length: 12 residues. Trimming cost V 6 bases and J 6 bases, with 8 bases left between them. CDR1 and CDR2 from the germline V gene are MDHEN and SYDVKM. The CDR3 DNA reads as TGTGCCAGCAGGGTCTCTGCCGGGGAGCTGTTTTTT. Its translation: CASRVSAGELFF.

V usage is TRBV25-1 and J usage is TRBJ2-5, with D possibly TRBD1 on 6 matching bases. The CDR3 spans 14 residues. Trimming took 2 bases from V and 4 from J, leaving 11 bases between them. The germline CDR1 and CDR2 sequences are MGHDK and SYGVNS. CDR3 residues: CASSERDIRETQYF. CDR3 DNA: TGTGCCAGCAGTGAAAGGGACATCAGAGAGACCCAGTACTTC.

This clonotype was counted between two and nine times. The gene calls are TRBV3-1 and TRBJ1-2, with D unresolved. The CDR3 covers 15 residues. The germline CDR1 and CDR2 sequences are LGHDT and YNNKEL (reference sequence). V lost 4 bases and J lost 3, with 15 bases in between. This chain's CDR3 is CASSPPTGLYYGYTF. The CDR3 coding sequence is TGTGCCAGCAGCCCGCCAACGGGCCTCTACTATGGCTACACCTTC.

This clonotype has a handful of counts. The chain uses TRBV20-1 and TRBJ2-3, with 10 bases fitting TRBD2. After removal of 7 bases from V and 2 bases from J, the junction contained 6 bases not matched to a gene. There are 14 residues in the CDR3. The germline CDR1 and CDR2 sequences are DFQATT and SNEGSKA (reference sequence). As DNA, the CDR3 is TGCAGTGAGACTAGCGGGCCGTTCACAGATACGCAGTATTTT. It yields the protein CSETSGPFTDTQYF.

A few counts support this clonotype. The chain couples TRBV25-1 to TRBJ1-2; tentatively, D is TRBD1 (6 bases). Trimming pared 3 bases from V and 3 bases from J, leaving 11 bases between. Germline V lookup: CDR1 MGHDK, CDR2 SYGVNS. This CDR3 spans 14 amino acids. Written as DNA, the CDR3 is TGTGCCAGCAGTGACCAGGGGAGATACTATGGCTACACCTTC. It translates to CASSDQGRYYGYTF.

V and J are TRBV4-2 and TRBJ2-1; the match to TRBD2 covers 9 bases. The CDR3 length is 16 residues. CDR1 and CDR2 from the germline V gene are LGHNA and YNFKEQ. J gave up 7 bases and V 3 bases, and 10 bases lay outside the gene matches. CDR3 in amino acids: CASSHISGSDVNEQFF. In DNA form, the CDR3 reads TGTGCCAGCAGCCATATTAGCGGGAGTGACGTTAATGAGCAGTTCTTC.

The gene calls are TRBV6-2 or TRBV6-3 and TRBJ2-2; 9 nucleotides agree with TRBD1. The junction had 2 bases not matched to a gene; V was cut back by 0 bases and J by 3 bases. The CDR3 length is 16 residues. CDR1 is MNHEY, CDR2 SVGEGT, per germline. The chain's CDR3 is CASSYSGQGYTGELFF. CDR3 in DNA: TGTGCCAGCAGTTACTCAGGACAGGGGTACACCGGGGAGCTGTTTTTT.

In its sample, this clonotype was seen many times. This chain uses TRBV5-1 with TRBJ1-1, with D uncertain. Per germline, CDR1 SGHRS and CDR2 YFSETQ. Trimming removed 0 bases at V and 0 bases at J, with 6 bases between. The length of the CDR3 is 14 residues. The CDR3 is CASSLDSLNTEAFF. As DNA, the CDR3 is TGCGCCAGCAGCTTGGACAGCTTGAACACTGAAGCTTTCTTT.

This clonotype appeared a few times. The chain joins TRBV12-3 or TRBV12-4 to TRBJ2-1, with D uncertain. CDR3 size: 15 residues. The V gene lost 7 bases and the J gene lost 4 bases, with 17 bases spanning the gap. The CDR3 DNA sequence: TGTGCCAGCACCGCAACGGAGAAGAGGTACAATGAGCAGTTCTTC. It codes for CASTATEKRYNEQFF.

There are a few counts of this clonotype. The genes are TRBV7-2 and TRBJ1-5; the D gene is possibly TRBD1 (5 bases). V lost 2 bases to trimming and J lost 4 bases, with 12 bases between them. Germline assignment: CDR1 SGHTA and CDR2 FQGNSA. The CDR3 covers 15 residues. The CDR3 here is CASSLLGTVNQPQHF. Here the CDR3 DNA reads TGTGCCAGCAGCTTACTAGGGACGGTTAATCAGCCCCAGCATTTT.

The chain uses TRBV5-1 and TRBJ1-2, with a possible D match to TRBD1 (5 bases). Germline CDR1 and CDR2: SGHRS and YFSETQ. The CDR3 runs 15 residues. Deletions cut 5 bases from V and 3 bases from J, with 17 bases between. The CDR3 sequence is CASSLNQGYDYGYTF. CDR3 coding DNA: TGCGCCAGCAGTTTGAATCAGGGCTATGACTATGGCTACACCTTC.

The rearrangement joins TRBV12-3 or TRBV12-4 to TRBJ2-3; 7 bases are shared with TRBD2. The V gene end was trimmed by 7 bases and the J gene end by 5 bases; junction bases not matched to a gene: 12. The CDR3 has 15 amino acids. CDR3 protein: CASTPGGGGLDTQYF. CDR3 in DNA: TGTGCCAGCACTCCCGGCGGGGGTGGTTTAGATACGCAGTATTTT.

The chain couples TRBV7-9 to TRBJ2-1, with unresolved D. The CDR3 runs 13 residues. Trimming took 1 base from V and 5 from J, leaving 6 bases between them. The germline gives CDR1 SEHNR, CDR2 FQNEAQ (reference sequence). CDR3 sequence (DNA): TGTGCCAGCAGCTTAGAGACGAACAATGAGCAGTTCTTC. Its protein product is CASSLETNNEQFF.

This chain links TRBV4-3 with TRBJ2-1; 8 bases fit TRBD2. The CDR3 is made up of 16 amino acids. V gave up 1 base and J gave up 4 bases; unmatched junction bases: 6. Per germline, CDR1 LGHNA and CDR2 YSLEER. CDR3 sequence reads: CASSQGLAGRYNEQFF. CDR3 nucleotides: TGCGCCAGCAGCCAAGGTTTAGCGGGGAGGTACAATGAGCAGTTCTTC.

This chain joins TRBV5-1 and TRBJ2-7; 7 positions agree with TRBD2. Per the germline V gene, CDR1 is SGHRS and CDR2 is YFSETQ. With V trimmed by 0 bases and J by 3 bases, 6 bases remained unmatched. The CDR3 is 15 residues long. CDR3 sequence reads: CASSLVGGSGYEQYF. DNA for the CDR3: TGCGCCAGCAGCTTGGTGGGCGGGAGTGGCTACGAGCAGTACTTC.

The gene calls are TRBV12-3 or TRBV12-4 and TRBJ2-7, with D tentatively TRBD2 (6 bases). Trimming removed 6 bases from V and 2 bases from J, with 17 bases in between. CDR3 size: 15 residues. The CDR3 DNA sequence: TGTGCCAGCAGCCTCGGAAGCGGGCTCCCCTACGAGCAGTACTTC. Protein product: CASSLGSGLPYEQYF.

V gene TRBV28 combines with J gene TRBJ1-6; D not certain. Deletions cut 5 bases from V and 14 bases from J, with 16 bases between. Germline V gives CDR1 MDHEN, CDR2 SYDVKM. CDR3 length: 13 amino acids. For the CDR3, the DNA is TGTGCCAGCAGTCCCGACGGACTTCGGGCCCTCCACTTT. Residues: CASSPDGLRALHF.

This clonotype was counted between two and nine times. The chain employs TRBV24-1 and TRBJ1-2, with 7 bases identical to TRBD1. The CDR3 covers 13 residues. V trimming: 2 bases; J trimming: 8 bases; junction bases outside the gene matches: 4. CDR1 is KGHDR, CDR2 SFDVKD, per germline. CDR3 protein: CATSDSGTDGYTF. CDR3 bases: TGTGCCACCAGTGATTCGGGGACAGACGGCTACACCTTC.

This chain connects TRBV15 to TRBJ1-1, with unresolved D. Germline V gene lookup returns CDR1 LNHNV and CDR2 YYDKDF (reference sequence). The CDR3 has 16 amino acids. V lost 4 bases to trimming and J lost 0 bases, with 15 bases between them. The CDR3 DNA reads TGTGCCACCAGCAACCGGGCCCCGACCTTGAACACTGAAGCTTTCTTT. Translated: CATSNRAPTLNTEAFF.

This clonotype was seen once. The chain carries TRBV6-5 and TRBJ1-1, with 9 bases identical to TRBD1. Per germline, CDR1 MNHEY and CDR2 SVGAGI. After removal of 7 bases from V and 0 bases from J, the junction contained 15 bases not matched to a gene. The CDR3 contains 18 residues. CDR3 nucleotides: TGTGCCAGCACCCAGACAGGGGGAGGATTCTACATGAACACTGAAGCTTTCTTT. This codes for CASTQTGGGFYMNTEAFF.

This clonotype was found once. The V call is TRBV27, the J call TRBJ2-1; perhaps TRBD1 as D (5 bases). Germline V gene sequence: CDR1 MNHEY, CDR2 SMNVEV (reference sequence). V lost 2 bases, J lost 1 base, and 15 bases lay in between. This CDR3 has 17 amino acids. CDR3 DNA sequence: TGTGCCAGCAGTTTAAAGCCATCAGGGTTGTCCTACAATGAGCAGTTCTTC. It is translated as CASSLKPSGLSYNEQFF.

V and J are TRBV20-1 and TRBJ2-3; the D gene is possibly TRBD2 (6 bases). Trimming shortened V by 5 bases and J by 4 bases, and 13 bases separated the two germline ends. CDR3 length: 13 amino acids. The germline CDR1 and CDR2 sequences are DFQATT and SNEGSKA (reference sequence). CDR3 amino acids: CSAPAPGADTQYF. The DNA for the CDR3 is TGCAGTGCTCCCGCCCCGGGGGCAGATACGCAGTATTTT.

There are a few counts of this clonotype. V is TRBV7-9 and J is TRBJ1-5, with TRBD1 matching over 7 bases. Germline CDR1 and CDR2: SEHNR and FQNEAQ (reference sequence). Trimming took 8 bases from V and 2 from J; bases not matched to a gene: 12. The CDR3 totals 16 residues. In DNA form, the CDR3 reads TGTGCCAGCCAGGGGGGAGGTCCCGTGGGCAATCAGCCCCAGCATTTT. It encodes CASQGGGPVGNQPQHF. Filled out from reference TRBV7-9 and TRBJ1-5, the complete variable domain reads DTGVSQNPRHKITKRGQNVTFRCDPISEHNRLYWYRQTLGQGPEFLTYFQNEAQLEKSRLLSDRFSAERPKGSFSTLEIQRTEQGDSAMYLCASQGGGPVGNQPQHFGDGTRLSIL.

The chain joins TRBV12-3 or TRBV12-4 to TRBJ2-2; unclear D gene. V was clipped by 4 bases and J by 10 bases, with 10 bases between them. CDR3 length equals 12 residues. CDR3 DNA sequence: TGTGCCAGCAGTTGGCTGCCGGTGGAGCTGTTTTTT. Protein sequence: CASSWLPVELFF.

This clonotype came up a few times. V usage is TRBV5-1 and J usage is TRBJ1-2; D unclear. The CDR3 runs to 12 residues. The germline V gene encodes CDR1 SGHRS and CDR2 YFSETQ. Trimming shortened V by 2 bases and J by 5 bases, and 7 bases separated the two germline ends. DNA of the CDR3: TGCGCCAGCAGCTTAGGGCTTTATGGCTACACCTTC. Its translation is CASSLGLYGYTF.

The chain couples TRBV28 to TRBJ2-7; 12 bases line up with TRBD2. Germline-derived CDR1 and CDR2 are MDHEN and SYDVKM. The CDR3 is 14 amino acids. With 6 bases clipped from V and 4 bases from J, the junction kept 4 bases outside the gene matches. The CDR3 DNA sequence: TGTGCCAGCAGGCGACTAGCGGGAGCTTACGAGCAGTACTTC. Amino acids: CASRRLAGAYEQYF.

This clonotype was recorded a few times. J is TRBJ1-1 and V is TRBV12-3 or TRBV12-4, with a possible D match to TRBD1 (6 bases). The V and J ends lost 6 bases and 1 base respectively, with 15 bases between them. CDR3 length equals 15 residues. DNA for the CDR3: TGTGCCAGCAGCCAGACCCCGACAGGGAACACTGAAGCTTTCTTT. Translation: CASSQTPTGNTEAFF.

The chain is built from TRBV6-5 and TRBJ1-1, with 7 bases that match TRBD1. Trimming took 4 bases from V and 4 from J; bases not matched to a gene: 12. Germline CDR1 reads MNHEY; CDR2 reads SVGAGI. The CDR3 covers 16 residues. The CDR3 DNA reads TGTGCCAGCAGTTCGGCCAGGGGGACCTTGGCCACTGAAGCTTTCTTT. The encoded protein is CASSSARGTLATEAFF.